The 32 T cell receptor beta chains listed next were all sequenced from one sample in a study of blood T cell repertoires in COVID-19. Sequenced by immunoSEQ multiplex PCR; TCRdb stores in-frame clones only, minus some. The table includes roughly 280,000 clones, about 90% detected once. Sequencing was done on a sample of peripheral blood. These receptors all stem from a woman aged 45-60 years who had recovered from COVID-19.

The chain uses TRBV28 and TRBJ1-2, with D perhaps TRBD1 (5 bases). This CDR3 has 16 amino acids. V lost 5 bases and J lost 0, with 16 bases in between. Germline values: CDR1 MDHEN, CDR2 SYDVKM. The CDR3 reads CASSPGGTAANYGYTF. Here the CDR3 DNA reads TGTGCCAGCAGTCCCGGAGGGACGGCCGCTAACTATGGCTACACCTTC.

The rearrangement links TRBV6-5 to TRBJ1-5; no firm D call. The V gene's germline CDR1 is MNHEY and CDR2 SVGAGI. Deletions cut 6 bases from V and 0 bases from J, with 12 bases between. CDR3 length equals 15 residues. The CDR3 DNA is TGTGCCAGCAGGGTCACACAATATAGCAATCAGCCCCAGCATTTT. Its translation: CASRVTQYSNQPQHF.

The chain combines TRBV9 with TRBJ2-1; TRBD2 agrees at 11 bases. This CDR3 has 14 amino acids. Germline values: CDR1 SGDLS, CDR2 YYNGEE. Unmatched junction bases numbered 5, after V lost 4 bases and J lost 8 bases. CDR3 region: CASSPRTSGYEQFF. The CDR3 DNA is TGTGCCAGCAGCCCCCGGACTAGCGGGTATGAGCAGTTCTTC.

The V gene is TRBV15, the J gene TRBJ1-5, with TRBD1 matching over 9 bases. In germline, CDR1 is LNHNV, CDR2 YYDKDF (reference sequence). V dropped 3 bases and J dropped 5; count of bases not matched to a gene: 2. The CDR3 has 14 residues. This chain's CDR3 is CATSRGQGHQPQHF. Written as DNA, the CDR3 is TGTGCCACCAGCAGGGGACAGGGCCATCAGCCCCAGCATTTT.

The J gene is TRBJ1-5, the V gene TRBV6-2 or TRBV6-3; tentative D call: TRBD1 (6 bases). The CDR3 is made up of 16 amino acids. V was trimmed by 6 bases and J by 7 bases, leaving 22 bases between them. Germline CDR1 and CDR2: MNHEY and SVGEGT. In DNA, the CDR3 is TGTGCCAGCAGCCTCGCTACCTTTCAGGGACAACAGCCCCAGCATTTT. Protein product: CASSLATFQGQQPQHF.

The chain employs TRBV27 and TRBJ1-2, with D hard to call. The germline V gene encodes CDR1 MNHEY and CDR2 SMNVEV (reference sequence). The CDR3 is 11 residues long. The germline V and J ends were trimmed by 5 bases and 5 bases, with 6 bases remaining between them. This chain's CDR3 is CASSEGYGYTF. CDR3 nucleotides: TGTGCCAGCAGTGAGGGATATGGCTACACCTTC.

The chain links TRBV19 to TRBJ2-7; a weak D match, TRBD2 (5 bases). V lost 2 bases, J lost 7 bases, and 12 bases lay in between. CDR1 and CDR2 (germline): LNHDA, SQIVND (reference sequence). This CDR3 is 13 amino acids long. In nucleotides, the CDR3 is TGTGCCAGTAGTATATCAGAGGGCTGGGAGCAGTACTTC. It specifies CASSISEGWEQYF.

The rearrangement links TRBV10-3 to TRBJ2-5; perhaps TRBD2 as D (6 bases). This CDR3 has 15 residues. Trimming pared 3 bases from V and 2 bases from J, leaving 13 bases between. Germline V CDR1 and CDR2: ENHRY, SYGVKD. For the CDR3, the DNA is TGTGCCATCAGTGACGGTAGCGGAAGACAAGAGACCCAGTACTTC. Translated: CAISDGSGRQETQYF.

The V gene is TRBV9, the J gene TRBJ1-1, with a weak D call TRBD1 (5 bases). Germline CDR1 and CDR2: SGDLS and YYNGEE. Trimming took off 4 bases at V and 4 bases at J, with 17 bases between the two ends. The CDR3 spans 15 residues. The CDR3 region has the DNA TGTGCCAGCAGCCCCCAATCGACAGCCCCCACTGAAGCTTTCTTT. The encoded protein is CASSPQSTAPTEAFF.

The V gene is TRBV15, the J gene TRBJ1-1, with D possibly being TRBD1 (6 bases). Germline V gene sequence: CDR1 LNHNV, CDR2 YYDKDF (reference sequence). This CDR3 is built from 17 residues. Between the trimmed V and J ends, which lost 2 bases and 1 base, there was a span of 17 bases. As DNA, the CDR3 is TGTGCCACCAGCAGATTGGTTTCAGGGGTATCGAACACTGAAGCTTTCTTT. This translates into CATSRLVSGVSNTEAFF.

The chain links TRBV15 to TRBJ1-2; D not resolved. CDR1 is LNHNV and CDR2 is YYDKDF in the germline V gene (reference sequence). V shed 0 bases and J shed 0 bases, with 8 bases lying between them. CDR3 length: 15 amino acids. DNA for the CDR3: TGTGCCACCAGCAGAGATGGAACAGCTAACTATGGCTACACCTTC. Encoded protein: CATSRDGTANYGYTF.

For the CDR3, the DNA is TGTGCCAGCAGCGCGGACAGGGCTGAAGCTTTCTTT. Its protein is CASSADRAEAFF. This rearrangement joins TRBV5-4 to TRBJ1-1; 8 bases map to TRBD1. This CDR3 comprises 12 residues. CDR1 and CDR2 from the germline V gene are SGHNT and YYREEE (reference sequence). Trimming at V came to 4 bases and at J to 6 bases, leaving 2 bases not matched to a gene.

The sample holds a few counts of this clone. The J gene is TRBJ1-3, the V gene TRBV19; D is unclear. V was cut by 7 bases and J by 1 base, with 11 bases left in between. The germline V gene encodes CDR1 LNHDA and CDR2 SQIVND (reference sequence). This CDR3 has 14 amino acids. The CDR3 is CASKRDTSGNTIYF. Here the CDR3 DNA reads TGTGCCAGTAAGAGGGATACTTCTGGAAACACCATATATTTT.

The V and J genes are TRBV30 and TRBJ1-6, with D possibly TRBD1 on 6 matching bases. The CDR3 sequence is 14 residues long. V was cut by 4 bases and J by 11 bases, with 18 bases left in between. The germline V gene encodes CDR1 GTSNPN and CDR2 SVGIG (reference sequence). The CDR3, as DNA: TGTGCCTGGACAGGGGCCAATTATGGAGCACCCCTCCACTTT. Protein: CAWTGANYGAPLHF.

The gene calls are TRBV15 and TRBJ2-1, with 13 bases identical to TRBD2. Germline CDR1 and CDR2: LNHNV and YYDKDF (reference sequence). V shed 0 bases, J shed 7 bases, and the junction held 3 bases outside the gene matches. This CDR3 region has 16 residues. The CDR3 here is CATSRDLLAGGNEQFF. The CDR3 DNA reads TGTGCCACCAGCAGAGATCTACTAGCGGGAGGGAATGAGCAGTTCTTC. Filled out from reference TRBV15 and TRBJ2-1, the complete variable domain reads DAMVIQNPRYQVTQFGKPVTLSCSQTLNHNVMYWYQQKSSQAPKLLFHYYDKDFNNEADTPDNFQSRRPNTSFCFLDIRSPGLGDTAMYLCATSRDLLAGGNEQFFGPGTRLTVL.

V gene TRBV5-1 combines with J gene TRBJ2-1; 14 bases match TRBD2. After removal of 2 bases from V and 7 bases from J, the junction contained 2 bases not matched to a gene. The germline V gene has CDR1 SGHRS and CDR2 YFSETQ. This CDR3 is built from 15 residues. The CDR3 region is CASSLRLAGGNEQFF. For the CDR3, the DNA is TGCGCCAGCAGCTTACGACTAGCGGGAGGGAATGAGCAGTTCTTC. Using reference TRBV5-1 and TRBJ2-1 for the parts outside the CDR3, the full variable domain is KAGVTQTPRYLIKTRGQQVTLSCSPISGHRSVSWYQQTPGQGLQFLFEYFSETQRNKGNFPGRFSGRQFSNSRSEMNVSTLELGDSALYLCASSLRLAGGNEQFFGPGTRLTVL.

The J gene is TRBJ1-1, the V gene TRBV3-1 (or the pseudogene TRBV3-2); 8 bases fit TRBD1. CDR1 and CDR2 (germline): LGHDT, YNNKEL (reference sequence). V shed 4 bases, J shed 9 bases, and the junction held 7 bases outside the gene matches. The CDR3 has 13 amino acids. The CDR3 bases are TGTGCCAGCAGCCTAGGACAGGGCCCTAAAGCTTTCTTT. This translates into CASSLGQGPKAFF.

This chain joins TRBV7-8 and TRBJ1-2, with 11 bases that match TRBD1. CDR1 and CDR2 (germline): SGHVS, FQNEAQ. The CDR3 covers 15 residues. V lost 3 bases to trimming and J lost 2 bases; unmatched junction nucleotides: 2. This CDR3 is CASSLGTGGNYGYTF. CDR3 in DNA: TGTGCCAGCAGCTTGGGGACAGGGGGAAACTATGGCTACACCTTC.

This clone was seen only once. The chain is built from TRBV6-5 and TRBJ1-2; the match to TRBD1 covers 7 bases. The CDR3 runs 15 residues. V lost 5 bases to trimming and J lost 6 bases; unmatched junction nucleotides: 12. CDR1 and CDR2 (germline): MNHEY, SVGAGI. The CDR3 DNA reads TGTGCCAGCAGTCGCCCTGGGACAGTTTTTCATGGCTACACCTTC. The encoded protein is CASSRPGTVFHGYTF.

The chain has TRBV4-2 and TRBJ1-3; D may be TRBD1 (5 bases). V was pared by 1 base and J by 2 bases, with 18 bases between. From germline, CDR1 is LGHNA and CDR2 YNFKEQ. This CDR3 region has 18 residues. The CDR3 DNA reads as TGTGCCAGCAGCCAAGCGGCGGGGGGAAGGGGCGCTGGAAACACCATATATTTT. Residues: CASSQAAGGRGAGNTIYF.

This chain links TRBV28 with TRBJ2-2, with D uncertain. The germline V and J ends were trimmed by 8 bases and 0 bases, with 10 bases remaining between them. This CDR3 comprises 14 residues. CDR1 is MDHEN, CDR2 SYDVKM, per germline. CDR3 nucleotides: TGTGCCAGCGAAGGAGACGCGAACACCGGGGAGCTGTTTTTT. Translation gives CASEGDANTGELFF.

The V gene is TRBV14, the J gene TRBJ2-5, with 13 bases aligning to TRBD2. The V and J ends lost 6 bases and 1 base, in that order; junction bases with no gene match: 5. CDR3 length equals 16 residues. Germline V gene data show CDR1 as SGHDN and CDR2 as FVKESK. As DNA, the CDR3 is TGTGCCAGCAGTCAGGGACTAGCGGGGACCCAAGAGACCCAGTACTTC. Encoded protein: CASSQGLAGTQETQYF.

The gene calls are TRBV7-2 and TRBJ2-3, with 7 bases lining up with TRBD2. The CDR3 is 16 residues long. J was trimmed by 3 bases and V by 5 bases; bases with no gene match: 11. Germline V gene data show CDR1 as SGHTA and CDR2 as FQGNSA. The CDR3 protein is CASSLHRWGGTDTQYF. Here the CDR3 DNA reads TGTGCCAGCAGCCTCCATCGGTGGGGGGGGACAGATACGCAGTATTTT. The entire variable domain, with the rest obtained from reference TRBV7-2 and TRBJ2-3, is as follows: GAGVSQSPSNKVTEKGKDVELRCDPISGHTALYWYRQSLGQGLEFLIYFQGNSAPDKSGLPSDRFSAERTGGSVSTLTIQRTQQEDSAVYLCASSLHRWGGTDTQYFGPGTRLTVL.

This CDR3 is CASSVGGAGYTF. The CDR3 DNA reads TGTGCCAGCAGCGTAGGGGGAGCGGGCTACACCTTC. The V call is TRBV9, the J call TRBJ1-2; D is ambiguous. The CDR3 runs 12 residues. Germline V CDR1 and CDR2: SGDLS, YYNGEE. Deletions cut 0 bases from V and 8 bases from J, with 8 bases between.

This chain uses TRBV6-2 or TRBV6-3 with TRBJ1-1; TRBD1 might be the D (6 bases). Trimming removed 2 bases at V and 1 base at J, with 17 bases between. The CDR3 sequence is 17 residues long. From germline, CDR1 is MNHEY and CDR2 SVGEGT. This CDR3 reads CASSYTILQGTNTEAFF. The CDR3 region has the DNA TGTGCCAGCAGTTACACAATTTTACAGGGAACGAACACTGAAGCTTTCTTT.

This clone was counted a few times. The chain uses TRBV19 and TRBJ1-1; 7 positions match TRBD1. Germline CDR1 LNHDA, CDR2 SQIVND (reference sequence). This CDR3 has 13 residues. The V and J ends lost 3 bases and 4 bases, in that order; junction bases with no gene match: 2. CDR3 amino acids: CASSMAGGTEAFF. The CDR3 DNA follows: TGTGCCAGTAGTATGGCAGGGGGCACTGAAGCTTTCTTT.

V usage is TRBV6-2 or TRBV6-3 and J usage is TRBJ1-4; TRBD1 matches at 7 bases. The CDR3 contains 15 residues. Trimming at V came to 6 bases and at J to 6 bases, leaving 10 bases not matched to a gene. Germline CDR1 reads MNHEY; CDR2 reads SVGEGT. The CDR3 protein is CASSEIGTVDEKLFF. The CDR3 DNA sequence: TGTGCCAGCAGCGAGATCGGGACAGTAGATGAAAAACTGTTTTTT.

This chain joins TRBV7-3 and TRBJ1-1; maybe TRBD1 (6 bases). This CDR3 contains 13 residues. Looked up from germline, CDR1 is SGHTA and CDR2 is FQGTGA. V dropped 2 bases and J dropped 8 bases, with 12 bases sitting between them. CDR3 protein: CASSLGPDREAFF. Here the CDR3 DNA reads TGTGCCAGCAGCTTAGGACCCGACAGGGAAGCTTTCTTT.

The V and J genes are TRBV21-1 and TRBJ2-2; no DNA check was done on the table's D call, TRBD2. TRBV21-1 corresponds to a pseudogene. This CDR3 has 18 residues. In nucleotides, the CDR3 is TGTGCCAGCAGCAAAGTACTAGCGGGAGTTCGGTACACCGGGGAGCTGTTTTTT. Protein: CASSKVLAGVRYTGELFF.

The chain uses TRBV5-4 and TRBJ2-2, with 9 positions matching TRBD1. The germline CDR1 and CDR2 sequences are SGHNT and YYREEE (reference sequence). The CDR3 totals 13 residues. The V segment lost 4 bases and the J segment 6 bases; nucleotides outside the gene matches: 1. The CDR3: CASSRQGAGELFF. The CDR3 DNA is TGTGCCAGCAGCCGACAGGGGGCCGGGGAGCTGTTTTTT.

V is TRBV5-1 and J is TRBJ1-1, with D perhaps TRBD1 (6 bases). V lost 0 bases and J lost 1, with 7 bases in between. Germline lookup yields CDR1 SGHRS and CDR2 YFSETQ. This CDR3 spans 14 amino acids. The CDR3 protein is CASSLGQANTEAFF. The CDR3 nucleotides are TGCGCCAGCAGCTTGGGACAGGCGAACACTGAAGCTTTCTTT.

Only one count was recorded for this clone. V is TRBV3-1 (or the pseudogene TRBV3-2) and J is TRBJ2-3; the match to TRBD2 covers 12 bases. V dropped 4 bases and J dropped 6; count of bases not matched to a gene: 11. CDR3 length: 17 amino acids. From germline, CDR1 is LGHDT and CDR2 YNNKEL (reference sequence). CDR3 nucleotides: TGTGCCAGCAGCCTTCCCACCCGACTAGCGGGAGCGGATACGCAGTATTTT. It yields the protein CASSLPTRLAGADTQYF.